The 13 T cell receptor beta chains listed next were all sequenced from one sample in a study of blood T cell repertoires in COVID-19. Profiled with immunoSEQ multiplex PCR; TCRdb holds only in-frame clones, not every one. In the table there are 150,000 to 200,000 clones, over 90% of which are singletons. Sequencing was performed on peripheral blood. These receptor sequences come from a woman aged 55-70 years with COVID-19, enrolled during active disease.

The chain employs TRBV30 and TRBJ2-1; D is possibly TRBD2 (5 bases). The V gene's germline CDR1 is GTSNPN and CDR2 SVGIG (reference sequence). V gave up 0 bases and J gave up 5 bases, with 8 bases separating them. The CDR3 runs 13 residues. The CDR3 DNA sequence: TGTGCCTGGAGTGTCGGGCGGGACAATGAGCAGTTCTTC. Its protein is CAWSVGRDNEQFF.

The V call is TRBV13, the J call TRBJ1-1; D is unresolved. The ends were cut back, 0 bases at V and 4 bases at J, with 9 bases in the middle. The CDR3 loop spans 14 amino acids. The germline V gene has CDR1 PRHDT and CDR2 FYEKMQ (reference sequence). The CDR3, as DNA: TGTGCCAGCAGCTTAGGACAGTACGGCACTGAAGCTTTCTTT. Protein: CASSLGQYGTEAFF.

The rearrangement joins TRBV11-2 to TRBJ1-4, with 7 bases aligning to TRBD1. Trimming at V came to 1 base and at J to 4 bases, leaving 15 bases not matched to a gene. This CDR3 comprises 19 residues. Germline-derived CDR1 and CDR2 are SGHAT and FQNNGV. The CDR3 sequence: CASSLVVDRATRINEKLFF. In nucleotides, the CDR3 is TGTGCCAGCAGCTTAGTGGTCGACAGGGCCACGAGAATTAATGAAAAACTGTTTTTT.

The CDR3 DNA reads as TGTGCCAGCAGCTTACCAGCTCAACAACTGGGAGCCTACACCTTC. This encodes CASSLPAQQLGAYTF. V usage is TRBV7-2 and J usage is TRBJ1-2, with unresolved D. Germline values: CDR1 SGHTA, CDR2 FQGNSA. This CDR3 comprises 15 residues. Trimming shortened V by 2 bases and J by 10 bases, and 20 bases separated the two germline ends.

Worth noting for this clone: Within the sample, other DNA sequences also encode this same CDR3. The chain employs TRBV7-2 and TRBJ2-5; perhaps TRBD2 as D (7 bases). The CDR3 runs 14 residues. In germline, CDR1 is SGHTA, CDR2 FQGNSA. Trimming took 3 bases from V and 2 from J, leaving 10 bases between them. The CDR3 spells CASSLGGRQETQYF. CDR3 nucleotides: TGTGCCAGCAGCTTGGGGGGGCGACAAGAGACCCAGTACTTC.

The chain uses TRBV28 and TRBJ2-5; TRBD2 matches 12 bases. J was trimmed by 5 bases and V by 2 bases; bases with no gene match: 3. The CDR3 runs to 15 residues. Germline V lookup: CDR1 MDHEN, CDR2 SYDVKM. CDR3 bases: TGTGCCAGCAGTTTACTAGCGGGGGGGCGGGAGACCCAGTACTTC. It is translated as CASSLLAGGRETQYF. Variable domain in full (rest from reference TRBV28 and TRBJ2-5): DVKVTQSSRYLVKRTGEKVFLECVQDMDHENMFWYRQDPGLGLRLIYFSYDVKMKEKGDIPEGYSVSREKKERFSLILESASTNQTSMYLCASSLLAGGRETQYFGPGTRLLVL.

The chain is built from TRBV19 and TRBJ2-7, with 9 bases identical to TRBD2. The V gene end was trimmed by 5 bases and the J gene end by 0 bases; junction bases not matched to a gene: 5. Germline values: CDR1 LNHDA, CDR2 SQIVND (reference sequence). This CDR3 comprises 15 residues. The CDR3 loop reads CASSFAGGPSYEQYF. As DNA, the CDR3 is TGTGCCAGTAGTTTTGCGGGGGGGCCCTCCTACGAGCAGTACTTC.

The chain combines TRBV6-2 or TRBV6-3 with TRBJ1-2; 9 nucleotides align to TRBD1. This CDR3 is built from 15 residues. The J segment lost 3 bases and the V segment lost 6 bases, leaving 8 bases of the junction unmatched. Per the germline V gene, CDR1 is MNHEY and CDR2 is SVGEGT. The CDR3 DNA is TGTGCCAGCAGATACCGGGACAGGGTCGACTATGGCTACACCTTC. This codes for CASRYRDRVDYGYTF.

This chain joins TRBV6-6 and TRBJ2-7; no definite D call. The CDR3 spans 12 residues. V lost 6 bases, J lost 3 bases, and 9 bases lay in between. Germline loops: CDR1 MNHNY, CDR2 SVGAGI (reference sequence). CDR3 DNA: TGTGCCAGCAGCCCGTCTAACTACGAGCAGTACTTC. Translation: CASSPSNYEQYF.

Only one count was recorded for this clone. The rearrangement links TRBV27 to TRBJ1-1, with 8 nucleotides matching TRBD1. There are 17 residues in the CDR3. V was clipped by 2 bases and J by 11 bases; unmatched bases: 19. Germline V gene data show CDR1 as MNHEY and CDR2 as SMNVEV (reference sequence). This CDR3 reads CASSLIFIRDRLPGAFF. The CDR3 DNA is TGTGCCAGCAGTTTAATTTTTATTCGGGACAGGTTGCCGGGGGCTTTCTTT.

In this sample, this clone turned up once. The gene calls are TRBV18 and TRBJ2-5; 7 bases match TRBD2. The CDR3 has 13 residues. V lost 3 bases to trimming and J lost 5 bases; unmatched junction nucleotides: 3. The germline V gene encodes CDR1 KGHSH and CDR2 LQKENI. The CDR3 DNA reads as TGTGCCAGCTCACCCGGACTAGTTGAGACCCAGTACTTC. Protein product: CASSPGLVETQYF.

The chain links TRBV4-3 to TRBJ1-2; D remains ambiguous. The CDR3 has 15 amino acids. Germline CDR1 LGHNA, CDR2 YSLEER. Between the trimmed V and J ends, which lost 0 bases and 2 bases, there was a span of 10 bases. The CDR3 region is CASSQDFPQNYGYTF. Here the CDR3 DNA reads TGCGCCAGCAGCCAAGATTTCCCCCAAAACTATGGCTACACCTTC.

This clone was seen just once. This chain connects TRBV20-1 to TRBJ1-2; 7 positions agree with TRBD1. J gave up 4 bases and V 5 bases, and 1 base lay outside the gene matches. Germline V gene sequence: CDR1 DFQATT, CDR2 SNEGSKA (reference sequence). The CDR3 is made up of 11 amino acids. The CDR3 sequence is CSAGQAYGYTF. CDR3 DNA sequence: TGCAGTGCTGGACAGGCCTATGGCTACACCTTC.